Shown below are 7 T cell receptor beta chains from a single sample sequenced in a study of cytomegalovirus exposure and HLA in healthy donors. With 60 Vbeta and 13 Jbeta primers, the PCR was carried out. Produced via immunoSEQ multiplex PCR; TCRdb's table is partial and in-frame only. The sample records 130,000 or so clones, roughly four fifths being singletons. The sequencing sample was made of PBMCs. These receptors all stem from a man younger than 35 in good health and CMV-seropositive.

This clone appeared a single time. The chain links TRBV27 to TRBJ2-7; TRBD1 might be the D (5 bases). The CDR3 spans 15 residues. The germline V and J ends were trimmed by 2 bases and 4 bases, with 15 bases remaining between them. From germline, CDR1 is MNHEY and CDR2 SMNVEV (reference sequence). CDR3 sequence reads: CASSLMGQGEYEQYF. The CDR3 DNA sequence: TGTGCCAGCAGTTTAATGGGGCAGGGTGAATACGAGCAGTACTTC.

V gene TRBV7-2 combines with J gene TRBJ1-2; 7 bases line up with TRBD1. J lost 2 bases, V lost 0 bases, and 3 bases had no gene match. Germline V gene data show CDR1 as SGHTA and CDR2 as FQGNSA. The CDR3 consists of 15 residues. CDR3 in amino acids: CASSLALQGNYGYTF. For the CDR3, the DNA is TGTGCCAGCAGCTTAGCGCTACAGGGGAACTATGGCTACACCTTC.

This sequence joins TRBV9 and TRBJ1-1; D gene uncertain. V dropped 0 bases and J dropped 5 bases, with 14 bases sitting between them. Germline V gene lookup returns CDR1 SGDLS and CDR2 YYNGEE. This CDR3 is built from 15 residues. CDR3 bases: TGTGCCAGCAGCGTAGCGAGCGGGGAAGGGACTGAAGCTTTCTTT. This codes for CASSVASGEGTEAFF. Looking up the rest from reference TRBV9 and TRBJ1-1 gives the full variable domain: DSGVTQTPKHLITATGQRVTLRCSPRSGDLSVYWYQQSLDQGLQFLIQYYNGEERAKGNILERFSAQQFPDLHSELNLSSLELGDSALYFCASSVASGEGTEAFFGQGTRLTVV.

The chain links TRBV18 to TRBJ2-6; a possible D gene is TRBD2 (6 bases). V lost 6 bases and J lost 1, with 16 bases in between. From germline, CDR1 is KGHSH and CDR2 LQKENI. CDR3 length: 17 residues. CDR3 nucleotides: TGTGCCAGCTCGGGACTTCAGGGCAGTTCTGGGGCCAACGTCCTGACTTTC. Its protein product is CASSGLQGSSGANVLTF.

The J gene is TRBJ1-1, the V gene TRBV11-2, with D hard to call. Per the germline V gene, CDR1 is SGHAT and CDR2 is FQNNGV. The CDR3 loop spans 16 amino acids. With 0 bases removed from V and 1 base from J, the gap between germline ends came to 12 bases. CDR3: CASSLDLEGTNTEAFF. DNA for the CDR3: TGTGCCAGCAGCTTAGATCTGGAGGGAACGAACACTGAAGCTTTCTTT.

The genes are TRBV5-1 and TRBJ2-7, with D possibly being TRBD2 (6 bases). Germline V gene lookup returns CDR1 SGHRS and CDR2 YFSETQ. This CDR3 comprises 14 residues. V dropped 4 bases and J dropped 5 bases, with 16 bases sitting between them. CDR3 region: CASSGGMPYHEQYF. CDR3 bases: TGCGCCAGCAGCGGCGGGATGCCGTACCACGAGCAGTACTTC.

The chain couples TRBV4-1 to TRBJ2-2; perhaps TRBD1 as D (6 bases). The germline V gene encodes CDR1 MGHRA and CDR2 YSYEKL. V lost 8 bases and J lost 4, with 14 bases in between. This CDR3 contains 14 residues. The CDR3 is CASRQGLVTGELFF. The CDR3 DNA follows: TGCGCCAGCCGTCAGGGGCTAGTCACCGGGGAGCTGTTTTTT.